The next 27 T cell receptor beta chains were all read from a single sample in a study of response to subunit inactivated influenza vaccine. One entry per CDR3 protein, called by TCRdb with MiXCR from the RT-PCR reads. The sample contains about 700,000 distinct CDR3 sequences, 13% to 15% of which appear only once. The sample was PBMCs from blood, taken 14 to 15 days before vaccination. The receptors shown here come from a man in his forties or fifties who received an inactivated influenza vaccine.

This clonotype was counted at least ten times. The rearrangement uses TRBV6-2 or TRBV6-3 and TRBJ2-3; D could derive from TRBD1 or TRBD2 (6 bases each). This CDR3 is 20 amino acids long. The V gene lost 2 bases and the J gene lost 2 bases, with 26 bases spanning the gap. Germline CDR1 reads MNHEY; CDR2 reads SVGEGT. CDR3 nucleotides: TGTGCCAGCAGTTACACTGGACAGTTGGGGTGGGAGGACTCCACAGATACGCAGTATTTT. Translation: CASSYTGQLGWEDSTDTQYF.

At least ten counts were recorded for this clonotype. The chain joins TRBV11-2 to TRBJ1-2; 11 positions match TRBD1. Germline lookup yields CDR1 SGHAT and CDR2 FQNNGV. The length of the CDR3 is 14 residues. Trimming cost V 5 bases and J 8 bases; bases outside gene matches: 7. The CDR3 nucleotides are TGTGCCAGCAGCCGTCCGGGACAGGGGGGAGGCTACACCTTC. It yields the protein CASSRPGQGGGYTF. The full variable domain, in which reference TRBV11-2 and TRBJ1-2 provide the parts outside the CDR3, is EAGVAQSPRYKIIEKRQSVAFWCNPISGHATLYWYQQILGQGPKLLIQFQNNGVVDDSQLPKDRFSAERLKGVDSTLKIQPAKLEDSAVYLCASSRPGQGGGYTFGSGTRLTVV.

This chain joins TRBV7-2 and TRBJ2-3; tentatively, D is TRBD2 (6 bases). The CDR3 totals 16 residues. The germline V gene encodes CDR1 SGHTA and CDR2 FQGNSA. V was trimmed by 4 bases and J by 4 bases, leaving 18 bases between them. For the CDR3, the DNA is TGTGCCAGCAGCTCGTCGTTGCGGGGTGCTGCAGATACGCAGTATTTT. Translation gives CASSSSLRGAADTQYF.

This clonotype was detected only a few times. V is TRBV4-1 and J is TRBJ2-5; 7 bases agree with TRBD2. The CDR3 sequence is 15 residues long. Looked up from germline, CDR1 is MGHRA and CDR2 is YSYEKL. V trimming: 1 base; J trimming: 3 bases; junction bases outside the gene matches: 5. The CDR3 here is CASSQVGLPEETQYF. CDR3 bases: TGCGCCAGCAGCCAAGTGGGACTACCAGAAGAGACCCAGTACTTC.

The chain combines TRBV6-1 with TRBJ2-1; D remains unclear. Germline V gives CDR1 MNHNS, CDR2 SASEGT. This CDR3 has 15 amino acids. V shed 3 bases and J shed 4 bases, with 13 bases lying between them. CDR3 nucleotide sequence: TGTGCCAGCAGTGACGGTCCGACGGAATACAATGAGCAGTTCTTC. It yields the protein CASSDGPTEYNEQFF.

This sequence joins TRBV5-6 and TRBJ2-7; no clear D. Germline loops: CDR1 SGHDT, CDR2 YYEEEE. V lost 0 bases and J 6 bases, leaving 7 bases between the germline ends. There are 12 residues in the CDR3. CDR3 bases: TGTGCCAGCAGCTTGGGGGCTCTCGAGCAGTACTTC. The encoded protein is CASSLGALEQYF.

There are many counts of this clonotype. This sequence joins TRBV18 and TRBJ2-3; 7 positions agree with TRBD1. J gave up 0 bases and V 3 bases, and 9 bases lay outside the gene matches. The germline CDR1 and CDR2 sequences are KGHSH and LQKENI. The CDR3 consists of 17 residues. In DNA, the CDR3 is TGTGCCAGCTCACCCTACCCTCAGGGGGAGAGCACAGATACGCAGTATTTT. Protein: CASSPYPQGESTDTQYF.

There are a few counts of this clonotype. The V and J genes are TRBV7-3 and TRBJ2-3; D ambiguous. V lost 2 bases, J lost 2 bases, and 8 bases lay in between. CDR3 size: 14 residues. Germline V gene data show CDR1 as SGHTA and CDR2 as FQGTGA. This CDR3 is CASSLDPLTDTQYF. The CDR3, as DNA: TGTGCCAGCAGCTTAGATCCGCTCACAGATACGCAGTATTTT.

This clonotype was counted only a few times. The V gene is TRBV6-6, the J gene TRBJ2-5; no definite D call. The V and J ends lost 2 bases and 5 bases respectively, with 6 bases between them. From germline, CDR1 is MNHNY and CDR2 SVGAGI (reference sequence). The CDR3 is 12 residues long. The chain's CDR3 is CASSYGSETQYF. In nucleotides, the CDR3 is TGTGCCAGCAGTTACGGGTCGGAGACCCAGTACTTC.

This clonotype has just one count. This rearrangement joins TRBV6-1 to TRBJ2-1, with 9 bases matching TRBD1. CDR3 length equals 15 residues. V lost 6 bases, J lost 1 base, and 4 bases stayed unmatched. Germline V lookup: CDR1 MNHNS, CDR2 SASEGT. Here the CDR3 DNA reads TGTGCCAGCAGACAAGACAGGGGGTCCTACAATGAGCAGTTCTTC. Protein product: CASRQDRGSYNEQFF.

This clonotype was counted only a few times. The chain couples TRBV7-9 to TRBJ2-4; 12 bases are shared with TRBD1. The V gene end was trimmed by 1 base and the J gene end by 6 bases; junction bases not matched to a gene: 7. Germline V CDR1 and CDR2: SEHNR, FQNEAQ (reference sequence). The CDR3 runs 17 residues. This chain's CDR3 is CASSLVRDRGLGNIQYF. In DNA, the CDR3 is TGTGCCAGCAGCTTAGTTCGGGACAGGGGGCTGGGAAACATTCAGTACTTC.

The chain links TRBV27 to TRBJ2-7; the D is unclear. This CDR3 comprises 12 residues. Germline CDR1 reads MNHEY; CDR2 reads SMNVEV (reference sequence). V lost 8 bases, J lost 0 bases, and 8 bases lay in between. The CDR3 reads CASGKSSYEQYF. The CDR3 DNA reads as TGTGCCAGCGGAAAGAGCTCCTACGAGCAGTACTTC.

This clonotype was seen a handful of times. The gene calls are TRBV10-2 and TRBJ1-1, with D hard to call. The CDR3 runs 13 residues. Trimming removed 4 bases from V and 2 bases from J, with 8 bases in between. Germline V gene sequence: CDR1 WSHSY, CDR2 SAAADI. CDR3 sequence reads: CASSVKRNTEAFF. CDR3 DNA sequence: TGCGCCAGCAGTGTCAAGAGAAACACTGAAGCTTTCTTT.

The genes are TRBV7-2 and TRBJ2-1, with a possible D match to TRBD1 (6 bases). The germline V and J ends were trimmed by 0 bases and 6 bases, with 12 bases remaining between them. CDR1 SGHTA and CDR2 FQGNSA come from the germline V gene. The CDR3 runs to 15 residues. CDR3 region: CASSLAQGWINEQFF. The CDR3 DNA sequence: TGTGCCAGCAGCTTAGCGCAGGGGTGGATCAATGAGCAGTTCTTC.

A few counts support this clonotype. V gene TRBV30 combines with J gene TRBJ1-5; no clear D gene. The V and J ends lost 0 bases and 3 bases respectively, with 6 bases between them. The CDR3 is made up of 13 amino acids. Germline loops: CDR1 GTSNPN, CDR2 SVGIG (reference sequence). For the CDR3, the DNA is TGTGCCTGGAGTGTAGATTTCAATCAGCCCCAGCATTTT. It encodes CAWSVDFNQPQHF.

Only a few counts were recorded for this clonotype. The rearrangement links TRBV2 to TRBJ1-5; no clear D. The CDR3 has 13 amino acids. Germline V gene sequence: CDR1 SNHLY, CDR2 FYNNEI. The V and J ends lost 8 bases and 2 bases respectively, with 10 bases between them. The CDR3 region is CASRPGGNQPQHF. The CDR3 DNA follows: TGTGCCAGCCGCCCTGGAGGCAATCAGCCCCAGCATTTT.

CDR3 bases: TGTGCCAGCAGTTTAAGATCCCAGGGGGGCACCGGGGAGCTGTTTTTT. Translation: CASSLRSQGGTGELFF. The genes are TRBV12-3 or TRBV12-4 and TRBJ2-2, with a tentative D call TRBD1 (7 bases). This CDR3 has 16 amino acids. Trimming left V 2 bases short and J 4 bases short, with 14 bases between.

This chain joins TRBV28 and TRBJ2-1; D unresolved. The CDR3 contains 13 residues. V was shortened by 6 bases and J by 8 bases, with 14 bases between the two germline ends. Germline CDR1 MDHEN, CDR2 SYDVKM. The CDR3 protein is CASSSPGFDEQFF. The CDR3 DNA reads as TGTGCCAGCAGCTCCCCCGGGTTTGATGAGCAGTTCTTC.

This clonotype was counted a few times. V is TRBV4-3 and J is TRBJ2-7; D possibly corresponds to TRBD1 (5 bases). V gave up 0 bases and J gave up 3 bases, with 12 bases separating them. The CDR3 spans 15 residues. Germline V gene data show CDR1 as LGHNA and CDR2 as YSLEER. Written as DNA, the CDR3 is TGCGCCAGCAGCCAAGACAGGGCCCCCTACTACGAGCAGTACTTC. It codes for CASSQDRAPYYEQYF.

The chain carries TRBV2 and TRBJ2-5; D is undetermined. The V gene lost 4 bases and the J gene lost 4 bases, with 13 bases spanning the gap. Germline lookup yields CDR1 SNHLY and CDR2 FYNNEI. This CDR3 contains 14 residues. CDR3 sequence: CASSGTEEIETQYF. For the CDR3, the DNA is TGTGCCAGCAGTGGGACCGAGGAGATAGAGACCCAGTACTTC.

This clonotype was counted ten times or more. The gene calls are TRBV6-2 or TRBV6-3 and TRBJ2-2, with D maybe TRBD1 (5 bases). There are 13 residues in the CDR3. CDR1 is MNHEY and CDR2 is SVGEGT in the germline V gene. The V end lost 5 bases, the J end lost 6 bases, and 10 bases lay between the germline ends. The CDR3 sequence: CASSRGAAGELFF. In DNA, the CDR3 is TGTGCCAGCAGTAGGGGCGCGGCCGGGGAGCTGTTTTTT.

There are a few counts of this clonotype. This chain uses TRBV28 with TRBJ2-1; D is unresolved. The germline gives CDR1 MDHEN, CDR2 SYDVKM. The ends were cut back, 7 bases at V and 3 bases at J, with 10 bases in the middle. This CDR3 has 13 amino acids. The CDR3 protein is CASISGDYNEQFF. CDR3 DNA sequence: TGTGCCAGCATAAGTGGGGACTACAATGAGCAGTTCTTC.

This clonotype was seen only a few times. The V call is TRBV5-1, the J call TRBJ2-7, with D unclear. The germline V gene encodes CDR1 SGHRS and CDR2 YFSETQ. The germline V and J ends were trimmed by 4 bases and 3 bases, with 11 bases remaining between them. The CDR3 has 13 amino acids. The CDR3 nucleotides are TGCGCCAGCAGCCCCGAGGCCGACTACGAGCAGTACTTC. Protein sequence: CASSPEADYEQYF.

V usage is TRBV20-1 and J usage is TRBJ1-1; the D gene is possibly TRBD1 (6 bases). Trimming removed 3 bases from V and 3 bases from J, with 11 bases in between. CDR1 and CDR2 (germline): DFQATT, SNEGSKA (reference sequence). CDR3 length: 13 residues. This CDR3 reads CSASGGQHTEAFF. The CDR3 DNA follows: TGCAGTGCTAGCGGGGGGCAGCACACTGAAGCTTTCTTT.

In regard to this clonotype: Being one base from a much bigger clone, this may be a read error. The rearrangement uses TRBV28 and TRBJ2-7; D is possibly TRBD1 (6 bases). The CDR3 spans 13 residues. CDR1 MDHEN and CDR2 SYDVKM come from the germline V gene. This CDR3 is CSSSPTDRYEQYF. The CDR3 DNA sequence: TGTTCCAGCAGCCCGACCGACAGGTACGAGCAGTACTTC.

For this clonotype: The junction shows a germline mismatch at one end, possibly a read error. The rearrangement links TRBV10-1 to TRBJ2-1; a possible D gene is TRBD1 (5 bases). The CDR3 has 15 residues. Germline assignment: CDR1 WNHNN and CDR2 SYGVQD (reference sequence). The CDR3 nucleotides are TGCGCCAGCAGTGAATTCCAGGGCTCCTACAATGAGCAGTCTTTC. Protein sequence: CASSEFQGSYNEQSF.

This clonotype was seen a handful of times. This sequence joins TRBV5-1 and TRBJ2-5, with 13 positions matching TRBD2. The CDR3 consists of 17 residues. V lost 3 bases, J lost 5 bases, and 10 bases stayed unmatched. Germline CDR1 and CDR2: SGHRS and YFSETQ. The CDR3: CASSSGLAGSIRETQYF. The CDR3 DNA follows: TGCGCCAGCAGCTCGGGACTAGCGGGAAGTATTAGGGAGACCCAGTACTTC.